A single sample gave rise to the 18 T cell receptor beta chains below, sequenced in a study of blood T cell repertoires in COVID-19. The assay was immunoSEQ multiplex PCR, and TCRdb's table has in-frame clones only and misses some. The table includes fewer than 200,000 clones, about 83% detected once. Sequenced input: PBMCs or T cells enriched from blood (not recorded which). The receptors were sampled from a young woman who had been exposed to COVID-19.

The chain carries TRBV10-3 and TRBJ2-7; 8 bases fit TRBD2. CDR3 length equals 14 residues. Looked up from germline, CDR1 is ENHRY and CDR2 is SYGVKD. The junction had 8 bases not matched to a gene; V was cut back by 4 bases and J by 6 bases. The CDR3 spells CAISAGTSVTEQYF. The CDR3 DNA reads TGTGCCATCAGTGCCGGGACTAGTGTGACCGAGCAGTACTTC.

CDR3 DNA: TGTGCCAGCAGCCAACCTATGACAGGGCAAGATACGCAGTATTTT. Residues: CASSQPMTGQDTQYF. The chain employs TRBV14 and TRBJ2-3; 7 bases are shared with TRBD1. V lost 2 bases, J lost 5 bases, and 7 bases stayed unmatched. Germline CDR1 reads SGHDN; CDR2 reads FVKESK. The CDR3 is made up of 15 amino acids.

The V call is TRBV2, the J call TRBJ2-1; 9 nucleotides agree with TRBD1. Trimming removed 4 bases from V and 4 bases from J; junction bases left unmatched: 5. The CDR3 sequence is 15 residues long. CDR1 and CDR2 from the germline V gene are SNHLY and FYNNEI. The CDR3 protein is CASSARQGGYNEQFF. CDR3 nucleotide sequence: TGTGCCAGCAGTGCCCGACAGGGGGGTTACAATGAGCAGTTCTTC.

This rearrangement joins TRBV5-6 to TRBJ2-5; D possibly corresponds to TRBD1 (6 bases). Trimming stripped 3 bases from V and 4 bases from J, with 10 bases between. CDR1 is SGHDT and CDR2 is YYEEEE in the germline V gene. The CDR3 sequence is 13 residues long. CDR3 sequence reads: CASSWGRGETQYF. The CDR3 coding sequence is TGTGCCAGCAGCTGGGGCAGGGGAGAGACCCAGTACTTC.

The chain joins TRBV12-2 to TRBJ1-2; TRBD1 is the table's D call, not checked against the DNA. TRBV12-2 is marked as a pseudogene. The CDR3 runs to 15 residues. CDR3 residues: CASRLPPTGNYGYTF. In DNA form, the CDR3 reads TGTGCAAGTCGCTTACCACCGACAGGGAACTATGGCTACACCTTC.

This sequence joins TRBV24-1 and TRBJ2-3; TRBD1 matches at 7 bases. The junction had 4 bases not matched to a gene; V was cut back by 5 bases and J by 6 bases. Germline V gene sequence: CDR1 KGHDR, CDR2 SFDVKD. This CDR3 has 13 amino acids. The CDR3 loop is CATSGQGSDTQYF. The CDR3 DNA sequence: TGTGCCACCAGTGGACAGGGAAGTGATACGCAGTATTTT.

This rearrangement joins TRBV5-1 to TRBJ1-2; D gene unclear. V shed 0 bases and J shed 0 bases, with 9 bases lying between them. This CDR3 contains 15 residues. CDR1 SGHRS and CDR2 YFSETQ come from the germline V gene. The CDR3 sequence: CASSLGVKTNYGYTF. The CDR3 coding sequence is TGCGCCAGCAGCTTGGGAGTCAAGACTAACTATGGCTACACCTTC.

The V and J genes are TRBV9 and TRBJ2-7, with a weak D call TRBD1 (5 bases). This CDR3 comprises 13 residues. Germline V gene lookup returns CDR1 SGDLS and CDR2 YYNGEE. V was trimmed by 1 base and J by 3 bases, leaving 8 bases between them. CDR3 bases: TGTGCCAGCAGCGTACAGGGTAACTACGAGCAGTACTTC. Translating gives CASSVQGNYEQYF.

The chain carries TRBV7-9 and TRBJ1-1, with 9 bases aligning to TRBD1. The J segment lost 11 bases and the V segment lost 6 bases, leaving 13 bases of the junction unmatched. The length of the CDR3 is 14 residues. CDR1 is SEHNR and CDR2 is FQNEAQ in the germline V gene (reference sequence). CDR3 coding DNA: TGTGCCAGCAGATCACAGGGGGCGTTATTAAGGGCTTTCTTT. Its translation: CASRSQGALLRAFF.

The chain employs TRBV12-3 or TRBV12-4 and TRBJ1-2, with 10 positions matching TRBD1. Trimming at V came to 6 bases and at J to 4 bases, leaving 2 bases not matched to a gene. CDR3 length: 13 residues. CDR3 protein: CASRTGGVYGYTF. The CDR3 coding sequence is TGTGCCAGCAGGACAGGGGGCGTCTATGGCTACACCTTC.

The chain has TRBV2 and TRBJ2-7, with TRBD2 matching 7 bases. Per germline, CDR1 SNHLY and CDR2 FYNNEI. J was trimmed by 5 bases and V by 10 bases; bases with no gene match: 11. CDR3 length: 13 amino acids. The CDR3 DNA follows: TGTGCCACCCTCCCCAGTGGGAGGGACGAGCAGTACTTC. It yields the protein CATLPSGRDEQYF.

The chain employs TRBV28 and TRBJ2-3; TRBD1 aligns across 9 bases. This CDR3 region has 16 residues. Looked up from germline, CDR1 is MDHEN and CDR2 is SYDVKM. The ends lost 6 bases at V and 3 bases at J; junction bases unmatched: 10. The CDR3 spells CASRNSGTGITDTQYF. The CDR3 DNA reads as TGTGCCAGCAGGAATTCCGGGACAGGGATTACAGATACGCAGTATTTT. Looking up the rest from reference TRBV28 and TRBJ2-3 gives the full variable domain: DVKVTQSSRYLVKRTGEKVFLECVQDMDHENMFWYRQDPGLGLRLIYFSYDVKMKEKGDIPEGYSVSREKKERFSLILESASTNQTSMYLCASRNSGTGITDTQYFGPGTRLTVL.

The chain uses TRBV3-1 (or the pseudogene TRBV3-2) and TRBJ1-5, with D possibly being TRBD1 (5 bases). Trimming took off 1 base at V and 1 base at J, with 5 bases between the two ends. Germline CDR1 reads LGHDT; CDR2 reads YNNKEL (reference sequence). The CDR3 loop spans 14 amino acids. The CDR3, as DNA: TGTGCCAGCAGCCAAGGACAGAGCAATCAGCCCCAGCATTTT. Translated, it gives CASSQGQSNQPQHF.

This sequence joins TRBV10-3 and TRBJ1-2, with D possibly TRBD1 on 5 matching bases. CDR1 is ENHRY and CDR2 is SYGVKD in the germline V gene. Deletions cut 3 bases from V and 8 bases from J, with 19 bases between. The CDR3 consists of 15 residues. CDR3 nucleotides: TGTGCCATCAGTGAACGGGTCGGGGGGGTAATCGGCTACACCTTC. Encoded protein: CAISERVGGVIGYTF.

This clone occurred once. This chain connects TRBV9 to TRBJ1-1; 9 bases map to TRBD1. From germline, CDR1 is SGDLS and CDR2 YYNGEE. After removal of 0 bases from V and 5 bases from J, the junction contained 8 bases not matched to a gene. The CDR3 covers 16 residues. The CDR3 coding sequence is TGTGCCAGCAGCGTAGTTCCGGGACAGGGAATGACTGAAGCTTTCTTT. Protein product: CASSVVPGQGMTEAFF.

The rearrangement joins TRBV5-1 to TRBJ1-5; the D gene is possibly TRBD1 (5 bases). The CDR3 is 15 amino acids. Germline V gene data show CDR1 as SGHRS and CDR2 as YFSETQ. V lost 0 bases, J lost 4 bases, and 11 bases lay in between. As DNA, the CDR3 is TGCGCCAGCAGCTTGGCTGGGGCACCGAATCAGCCCCAGCATTTT. It yields the protein CASSLAGAPNQPQHF.

The chain couples TRBV2 to TRBJ2-5; D perhaps matches TRBD2 (6 bases). Deletions cut 2 bases from V and 4 bases from J, with 11 bases between. There are 14 residues in the CDR3. CDR1 is SNHLY, CDR2 FYNNEI, per germline. CDR3 in DNA: TGTGCCAGCAGTGAAATGGGACTGGGAGAGACCCAGTACTTC. Its protein product is CASSEMGLGETQYF.

This clone was detected once. J is TRBJ2-2 and V is TRBV4-1; 9 bases are shared with TRBD2. V trimming: 6 bases; J trimming: 5 bases; junction bases outside the gene matches: 7. CDR1 is MGHRA and CDR2 is YSYEKL in the germline V gene. CDR3 length equals 15 residues. The CDR3 region is CASRSSGGRTGELFF. As DNA, the CDR3 is TGCGCCAGCAGATCAAGCGGGGGGCGAACCGGGGAGCTGTTTTTT.